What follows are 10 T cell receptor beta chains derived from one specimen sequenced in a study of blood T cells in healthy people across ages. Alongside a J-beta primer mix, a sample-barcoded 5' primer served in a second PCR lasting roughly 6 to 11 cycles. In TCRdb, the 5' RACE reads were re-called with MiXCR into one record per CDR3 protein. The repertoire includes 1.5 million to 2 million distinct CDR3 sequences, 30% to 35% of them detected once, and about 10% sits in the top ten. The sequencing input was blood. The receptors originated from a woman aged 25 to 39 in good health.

The CDR3 DNA is TGCGCCAGCAGCCCTTGGGTTAGCGGGGACCAAGAGACCCAGTACTTC. Translating it yields CASSPWVSGDQETQYF. The V call is TRBV5-1, the J call TRBJ2-4; 8 bases map to TRBD2. The DNA end lines up better with TRBJ2-5; the J call may be wrong. The CDR3 length is 16 residues. Germline values: CDR1 SGHRS, CDR2 YFSETQ.

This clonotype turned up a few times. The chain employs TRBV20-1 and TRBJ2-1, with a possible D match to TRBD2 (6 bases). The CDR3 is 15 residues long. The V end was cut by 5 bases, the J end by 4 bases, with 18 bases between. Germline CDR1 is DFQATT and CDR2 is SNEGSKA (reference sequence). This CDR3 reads CSARRFVSGYNEQFF. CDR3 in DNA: TGCAGTGCTCGCCGTTTTGTTAGCGGTTACAATGAGCAGTTCTTC.

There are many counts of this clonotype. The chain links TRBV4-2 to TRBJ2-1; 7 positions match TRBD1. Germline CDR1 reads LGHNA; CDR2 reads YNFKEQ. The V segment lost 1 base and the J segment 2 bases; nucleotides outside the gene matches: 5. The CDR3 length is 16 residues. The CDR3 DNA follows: TGTGCCAGCAGCCAAGTTCTACAGGGGCCCTACAATGAGCAGTTCTTC. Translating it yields CASSQVLQGPYNEQFF.

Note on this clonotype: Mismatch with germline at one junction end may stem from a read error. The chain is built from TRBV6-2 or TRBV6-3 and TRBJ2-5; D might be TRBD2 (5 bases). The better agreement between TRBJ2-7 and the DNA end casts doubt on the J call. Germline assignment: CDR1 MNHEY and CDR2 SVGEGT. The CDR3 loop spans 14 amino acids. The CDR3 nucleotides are TGTGTCAGCAGTTACTTGGCAACGGGGTACGAGCAGTACTTC. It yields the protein CVSSYLATGYEQYF.

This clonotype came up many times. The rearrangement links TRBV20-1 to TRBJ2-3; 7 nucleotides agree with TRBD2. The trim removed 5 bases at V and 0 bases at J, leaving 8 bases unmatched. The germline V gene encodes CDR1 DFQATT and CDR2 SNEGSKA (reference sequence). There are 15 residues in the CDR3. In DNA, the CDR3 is TGCAGTGCTCGGTCCGGGACTACCAGCACAGATACGCAGTATTTT. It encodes CSARSGTTSTDTQYF.

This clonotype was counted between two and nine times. The CDR3 coding sequence is TGTGCCAGCAGCCAAGTGGCTTCGGGAGGCGCAAATGAGCAGTTCTTC. It yields the protein CASSQVASGGANEQFF. The chain links TRBV3-1 to TRBJ2-1, with TRBD2 identical over 7 bases. The CDR3 consists of 16 residues. V was clipped by 1 base and J by 7 bases; unmatched bases: 10. Germline V gene lookup returns CDR1 LGHDT and CDR2 YNNKEL (reference sequence).

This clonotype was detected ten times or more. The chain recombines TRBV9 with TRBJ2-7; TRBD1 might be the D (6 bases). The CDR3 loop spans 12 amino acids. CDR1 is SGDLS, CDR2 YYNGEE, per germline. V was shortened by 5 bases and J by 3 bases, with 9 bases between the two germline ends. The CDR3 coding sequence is TGTGCCAGCAGTTCAGGGGACTACGAGCAGTACTTC. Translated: CASSSGDYEQYF.

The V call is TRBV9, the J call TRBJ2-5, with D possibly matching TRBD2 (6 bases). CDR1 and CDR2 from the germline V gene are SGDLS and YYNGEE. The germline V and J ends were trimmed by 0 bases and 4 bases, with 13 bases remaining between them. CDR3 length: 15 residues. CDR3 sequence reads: CASSVEEGRGETQYF. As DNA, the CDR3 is TGTGCCAGCAGCGTAGAGGAGGGACGAGGAGAGACCCAGTACTTC.

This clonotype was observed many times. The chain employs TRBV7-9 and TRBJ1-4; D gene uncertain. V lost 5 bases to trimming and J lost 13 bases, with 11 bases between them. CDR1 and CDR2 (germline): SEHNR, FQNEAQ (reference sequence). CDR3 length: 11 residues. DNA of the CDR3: TGTGCCAGCAGCCCCCCAGACGGACTGTTTTTT. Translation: CASSPPDGLFF.

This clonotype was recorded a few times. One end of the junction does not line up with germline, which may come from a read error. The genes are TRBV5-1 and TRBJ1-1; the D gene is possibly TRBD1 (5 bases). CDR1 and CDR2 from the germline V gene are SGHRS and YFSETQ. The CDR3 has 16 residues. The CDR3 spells CAGSSQTTEVNTEAFF. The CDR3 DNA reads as TGCGCCGGCAGCAGCCAAACGACAGAAGTGAACACTGAAGCTTTCTTT.